The TCR beta chain described here comes from a study of blood T cell repertoires in COVID-19. The CDR3 consists of 12 residues. CDR1 and CDR2 (germline): MNHEY, SVGAGI. Deletions cut 7 bases from V and 2 bases from J, with 3 bases between. Profiling relied on immunoSEQ multiplex PCR, and the TCRdb table lists in-frame clones only, not all of them. Of about 71,000 clones listed, 80% to 90% are singletons. This sequence joins TRBV6-5 and TRBJ2-6; D unclear. The specimen was peripheral blood. The TCR sequence derives from a man aged 50 to 60 with acute or convalescent COVID-19. CDR3 amino acids: CASNTGANVLTF. DNA of the CDR3: TGTGCCAGCAATACTGGGGCCAACGTCCTGACTTTC.